This TCR beta chain was documented in a study of T cells in Graves' hyperthyroidism and ophthalmopathy. On the study more broadly: Staff took peripheral blood when the initial diagnosis was made, before any treatment began.

What was amplified from RNA transcripts were TCR beta CDR3 regions. During a first-round RT-PCR of the TCR CDR3, the HTBI primer set was used. TCRdb re-called the multiplex PCR reads through MiXCR, storing one row per CDR3 protein. Altogether roughly 290,000 distinct CDR3 sequences are present, 10% to 15% being singletons, with the ten largest covering roughly 8%. V was shortened by 7 bases and J by 8 bases, with 26 bases between the two germline ends. Germline CDR1 is LNHDA and CDR2 is SQIVND (reference sequence). The CDR3 covers 16 residues. This clonotype was observed many times. Orbital computed tomography, thyroid ultrasound, serum thyroxine and TRAb, and clinical symptoms together informed the diagnoses.

Sample: blood. This sequence joins TRBV19 and TRBJ1-2; maybe TRBD1 (6 bases). This receptor was taken from a woman aged 25 to 39 with Graves' hyperthyroidism that later progressed to Graves' ophthalmopathy. CDR3 amino acids: CASNPSLGGQAAGYTF. The DNA for the CDR3 is TGTGCCAGTAACCCCTCCCTCGGGGGGCAGGCGGCGGGCTACACCTTC.